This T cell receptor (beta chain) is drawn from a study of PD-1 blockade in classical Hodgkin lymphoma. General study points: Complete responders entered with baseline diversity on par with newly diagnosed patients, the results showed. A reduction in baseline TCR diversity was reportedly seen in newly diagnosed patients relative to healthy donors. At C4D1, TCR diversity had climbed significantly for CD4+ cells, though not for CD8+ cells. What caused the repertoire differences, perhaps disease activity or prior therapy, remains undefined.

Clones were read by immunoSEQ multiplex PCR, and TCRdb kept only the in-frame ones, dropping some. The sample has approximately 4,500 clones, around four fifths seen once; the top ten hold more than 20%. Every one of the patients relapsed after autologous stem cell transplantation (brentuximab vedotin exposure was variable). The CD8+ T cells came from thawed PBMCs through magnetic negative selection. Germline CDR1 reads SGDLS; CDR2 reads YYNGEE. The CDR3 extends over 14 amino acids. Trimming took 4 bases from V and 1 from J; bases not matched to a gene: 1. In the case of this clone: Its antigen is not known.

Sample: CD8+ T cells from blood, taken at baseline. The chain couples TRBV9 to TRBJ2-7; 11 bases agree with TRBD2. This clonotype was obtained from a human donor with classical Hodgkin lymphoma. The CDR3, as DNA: TGTGCCAGCAGCACTAGCGGGAGTTCCTACGAGCAGTACTTC. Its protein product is CASSTSGSSYEQYF.